The rows below give T cell receptor beta chains drawn from one sample of a study of T and B cells in COVID-19 patients. From the multiplex PCR reads, TCRdb called clonotypes with MiXCR, one entry per CDR3 protein. This table has about 4,800 distinct CDR3 sequences, about 26% appearing once. Sequenced material: blood. The receptor set was obtained from a human donor with active COVID-19. The CDR3 runs from the conserved cysteine through the conserved F or W. A D gene is named only where the DNA matches it firmly. Expanded clones get a size class; other rows say once, few or many, or leave the size out.

d_call | clone_size | j_call | v_call | cdr3_aa | cdr3_nt
. | medium-sized | TRBJ1-2 | TRBV19 | CASSIDLSVHDYGYTF | TGTGCCAGTAGTATAGATTTGTCGGTGCACGACTATGGCTACACCTTC
TRBD2 | few | TRBJ2-3 | TRBV12-3/TRBV12-4 | CASSLLVSGRGDTQYF | TGTGCCAGCAGTTTGCTTGTTAGCGGGAGAGGAGATACGCAGTATTTT
TRBD1 | medium-sized | TRBJ1-3 | TRBV30 | CAWDKTGTLLDTIYF | TGTGCCTGGGACAAGACAGGGACTCTTTTGGACACCATATATTTT
. | medium-sized | TRBJ2-7 | TRBV12-3/TRBV12-4 | CASSLALFHEQYF | TGTGCCAGCAGTTTAGCGCTTTTCCACGAGCAGTACTTC
. | medium-sized | TRBJ2-7 | TRBV5-6 | CASSPVVGRQYF | TGTGCCAGCAGCCCGGTGGTGGGGAGGCAGTACTTC
. | medium-sized | TRBJ2-5 | TRBV15 | CATSRDGFLYETQYF | TGTGCCACCAGCAGAGACGGCTTTCTGTATGAGACCCAGTACTTC
. | medium-sized | TRBJ1-5 | TRBV19 | CASRHPTGTRQPQHF | TGTGCCAGTAGGCACCCCACAGGGACTCGTCAGCCCCAGCATTTT
TRBD2 | many | TRBJ2-1 | TRBV24-1 | CATSDSRLAGDNNEQFF | TGTGCCACCAGTGATTCTAGACTAGCGGGAGACAACAATGAGCAGTTCTTC
. | . | TRBJ2-3 | TRBV7-9 | CASSLEGSTDTQYF | TGTGCCAGCAGCTTGGAAGGGAGCACAGATACGCAGTATTTT
TRBD1 | . | TRBJ2-7 | TRBV5-1 | CASSFGQVTNYEQYF | TGCGCCAGCAGCTTCGGACAGGTTACGAACTACGAGCAGTACTTC
. | many | TRBJ2-1 | TRBV24-1 | CATSDLGVRGLPGDNEQFF | TGTGCCACCAGTGATTTAGGGGTTAGAGGACTCCCGGGAGACAATGAGCAGTTCTTC
TRBD1 | large | TRBJ2-2 | TRBV29-1 | CSARTGTGVTGELFF | TGCAGCGCGAGAACCGGGACAGGGGTTACCGGGGAGCTGTTTTTT
TRBD1 | . | TRBJ2-1 | TRBV7-9 | CASSFPLGGLSSSYNEQFF | TGTGCCAGCAGCTTTCCCCTAGGGGGCCTATCAAGCTCCTACAATGAGCAGTTCTTC
. | medium-sized | TRBJ1-5 | TRBV19 | CASRDKGRSPYSNQPQHF | TGTGCCAGTCGAGATAAGGGACGGAGCCCATATAGCAATCAGCCCCAGCATTTT
. | . | TRBJ1-2 | TRBV6-1 | CASSESGRDGYTF | TGTGCCAGCAGTGAATCAGGGAGGGATGGCTACACCTTC
. | medium-sized | TRBJ1-4 | TRBV12-3/TRBV12-4 | CASSLSREKLFF | TGTGCCAGCAGTTTAAGTAGGGAAAAACTGTTTTTT
. | medium-sized | TRBJ1-5 | TRBV19 | CASSDGNQPQHF | TGTGCCAGTAGTGATGGCAATCAGCCCCAGCATTTT
. | few | TRBJ1-6 | TRBV30 | CAWTSGQTNPYNSPLHF | TGTGCCTGGACGTCAGGACAAACCAACCCCTATAATTCACCCCTCCACTTT
. | medium-sized | TRBJ2-3 | TRBV5-6 | CASSLAGTPDTQYF | TGTGCCAGCAGCTTAGCCGGGACACCAGATACGCAGTATTTT
. | . | TRBJ1-1 | TRBV5-6 | CASSLQGLPNTEAFF | TGCGCCAGCAGCTTACAGGGCCTCCCGAACACTGAAGCTTTCTTT
. | . | TRBJ1-2 | TRBV29-1 | CSVAGTPNYGYTF | TGCAGCGTAGCCGGGACACCCAACTATGGCTACACCTTC
. | few | TRBJ1-6 | TRBV6-1 | CASGSTSSYNSPLHF | TGTGCCAGCGGGAGCACGAGCTCCTATAATTCACCCCTCCACTTT
. | . | TRBJ2-7 | TRBV7-9 | CASSLAAGSKQYF | TGTGCCAGCAGCTTAGCGGCAGGGAGTAAGCAGTACTTC
. | . | TRBJ1-1 | TRBV7-9 | CASSYQGAEAFF | TGTGCCAGCAGCTATCAGGGAGCTGAAGCTTTCTTT
. | medium-sized | TRBJ2-2 | TRBV19 | CASSRGAWTGELFF | TGTGCCAGTTCCCGGGGGGCCTGGACCGGGGAGCTGTTTTTT
. | . | TRBJ1-1 | TRBV6-5 | CASSYLRNTEAFF | TGTGCCAGCAGTTATCTCAGGAACACTGAAGCTTTCTTT
TRBD2 | medium-sized | TRBJ2-1 | TRBV19 | CASSIGTSSQYEQFF | TGTGCCAGTAGTATTGGGACTAGCTCCCAGTATGAGCAGTTCTTC
TRBD2 | . | TRBJ2-2 | TRBV7-9 | CASSLETSGSVTGELFF | TGTGCCAGCAGCTTAGAGACTAGCGGGAGTGTCACCGGGGAGCTGTTTTTT
TRBD2 | few | TRBJ2-1 | TRBV5-6 | CASSHRTSGRALGYEQFF | TGTGCCAGCAGCCATAGGACTAGCGGGAGGGCCTTGGGATATGAGCAGTTCTTC
TRBD1 | few | TRBJ1-2 | TRBV28 | CASSLREGGVYGYTF | TGTGCCAGCAGTTTGAGGGAAGGGGGCGTCTATGGCTACACCTTC
TRBD1 | few | TRBJ2-5 | TRBV7-9 | CASSYSGTGAQETQYF | TGTGCCAGCAGTTATTCCGGGACAGGTGCACAAGAGACCCAGTACTTC
. | . | TRBJ2-2 | TRBV5-8 | CASSWDGRGTGELFF | TGTGCCAGCAGCTGGGACGGGCGTGGGACCGGGGAGCTGTTTTTT
TRBD2 | medium-sized | TRBJ2-1 | TRBV27 | CAAGAGVGNEQFF | TGTGCCGCTGGAGCGGGAGTAGGAAATGAGCAGTTCTTC
. | . | TRBJ1-1 | TRBV15 | CATSRGPFSGVRDTEAFF | TGTGCCACCAGCAGAGGGCCCTTTTCGGGGGTTCGGGACACTGAAGCTTTCTTT
. | medium-sized | TRBJ1-6 | TRBV27 | CASKPGPQAYSPLHF | TGTGCCAGCAAGCCGGGACCCCAAGCATACTCACCCCTCCACTTT
. | few | TRBJ1-1 | TRBV24-1 | CATSDSGTLTEAFF | TGTGCCACCAGTGATTCCGGGACACTAACTGAAGCTTTCTTT
TRBD1 | . | TRBJ1-1 | TRBV18 | CASSLGQGRTEAFF | TGTGCCAGCTCCCTTGGACAGGGGAGGACTGAAGCTTTCTTT
. | . | TRBJ2-5 | TRBV20-1 | CSSWVRREMEETQYF | TGCAGTTCCTGGGTCCGTCGGGAGATGGAAGAGACCCAGTACTTC
TRBD1 | . | TRBJ1-1 | TRBV20-1 | CSARSGTGAYTEAFF | TGCAGTGCTAGAAGCGGGACAGGGGCTTACACTGAAGCTTTCTTT
TRBD1 | . | TRBJ2-6 | TRBV19 | CASTTGTVASGANVLTF | TGTGCCAGTACCACCGGGACAGTAGCCTCTGGGGCCAACGTCCTGACTTTC
TRBD1 | medium-sized | TRBJ2-1 | TRBV27 | CASSSTGSYNEQFF | TGTGCCAGCAGTTCGACAGGGTCCTACAATGAGCAGTTCTTC
TRBD1 | medium-sized | TRBJ2-3 | TRBV5-4 | CASSLIQGAADTQYF | TGTGCCAGCAGCTTGATACAGGGGGCCGCAGATACGCAGTATTTT
. | many | TRBJ2-7 | TRBV12-3/TRBV12-4 | CASSLRRGSHYEQYF | TGTGCCAGCAGTTTAAGGAGGGGTTCACACTACGAGCAGTACTTC
TRBD1 | . | TRBJ1-5 | TRBV19 | CASTATGVNQPQHF | TGTGCCAGTACCGCTACAGGGGTCAATCAGCCCCAGCATTTT
TRBD2 | . | TRBJ2-5 | TRBV6-1 | CASFSGRAEETQYF | TGTGCCAGCTTTAGCGGGAGGGCCGAGGAGACCCAGTACTTC
TRBD1 | medium-sized | TRBJ1-6 | TRBV18 | CASSPPGTGASPLHF | TGTGCCAGCTCACCACCGGGGACAGGGGCATCACCCCTCCACTTT
TRBD1 | medium-sized | TRBJ1-1 | TRBV30 | CAWIPQLGGGGTEAFF | TGTGCCTGGATACCCCAGCTGGGAGGGGGCGGCACTGAAGCTTTCTTT
TRBD1 | . | TRBJ2-7 | TRBV29-1 | CSVSMRTGLNYEQYF | TGCAGCGTTTCGATGCGGACAGGGCTGAACTACGAGCAGTACTTC
. | . | TRBJ2-3 | TRBV20-1 | CSAVERVGNTDTQYF | TGCAGTGCTGTCGAGAGGGTTGGAAACACAGATACGCAGTATTTT
. | . | TRBJ2-4 | TRBV6-2/TRBV6-3 | CASSLGGKNIQYF | TGTGCCAGCTCCCTGGGGGGCAAAAACATTCAGTACTTC
. | few | TRBJ1-1 | TRBV28 | CASSDSLHTEAFF | TGTGCCAGCAGTGACAGTCTGCACACTGAAGCTTTCTTT
. | . | TRBJ2-2 | TRBV19 | CASSPYTGENTGELFF | TGTGCCAGTAGTCCGTACACCGGGGAGAACACCGGGGAGCTGTTTTTT